This passage covers 2 T cell receptor beta chains from one sample sequenced in a study of blood T cell repertoires in COVID-19. The method was immunoSEQ multiplex PCR; TCRdb's version includes in-frame clones alone and lacks a portion of them. The sample records about 250,000 clones, 65% to 85% being singletons. The sequenced sample was peripheral blood. These receptors were collected from a man older than 75 with acute or convalescent COVID-19.

The V gene is TRBV7-3, the J gene TRBJ2-1; possibly TRBD2 for D (6 bases). Germline V gene data show CDR1 as SGHTA and CDR2 as FQGTGA. The ends were cut back, 2 bases at V and 4 bases at J, with 9 bases in the middle. This CDR3 spans 14 amino acids. CDR3 sequence reads: CASSLGGGYNEQFF. Here the CDR3 DNA reads TGTGCCAGCAGCTTAGGTGGGGGGTACAATGAGCAGTTCTTC.

The V call is TRBV11-2, the J call TRBJ2-5; 8 bases map to TRBD1. The CDR3 totals 15 residues. The germline CDR1 and CDR2 sequences are SGHAT and FQNNGV. V shed 4 bases, J shed 5 bases, and the junction held 9 bases outside the gene matches. The DNA of the CDR3 is TGTGCCAGCAGCTCCGGTACAGGGGGGTTTGAGACCCAGTACTTC. Its protein is CASSSGTGGFETQYF.